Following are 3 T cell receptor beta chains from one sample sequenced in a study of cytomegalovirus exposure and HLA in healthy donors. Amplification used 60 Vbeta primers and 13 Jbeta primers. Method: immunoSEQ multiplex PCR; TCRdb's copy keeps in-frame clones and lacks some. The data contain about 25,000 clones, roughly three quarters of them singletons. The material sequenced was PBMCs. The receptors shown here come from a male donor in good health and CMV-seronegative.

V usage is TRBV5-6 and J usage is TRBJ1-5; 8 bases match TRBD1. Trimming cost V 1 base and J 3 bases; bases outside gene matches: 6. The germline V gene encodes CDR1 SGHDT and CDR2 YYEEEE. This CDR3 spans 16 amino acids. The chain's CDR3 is CASSLYRQGFNQPQHF. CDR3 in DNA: TGTGCCAGCAGCTTGTACCGACAGGGGTTCAATCAGCCCCAGCATTTT.

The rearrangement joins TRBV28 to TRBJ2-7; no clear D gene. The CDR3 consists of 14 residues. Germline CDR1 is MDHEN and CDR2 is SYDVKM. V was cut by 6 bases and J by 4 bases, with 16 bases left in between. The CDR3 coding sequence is TGTGCCAGCAGCCCAATAGACGGAGAGTACGAGCAGTACTTC. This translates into CASSPIDGEYEQYF.

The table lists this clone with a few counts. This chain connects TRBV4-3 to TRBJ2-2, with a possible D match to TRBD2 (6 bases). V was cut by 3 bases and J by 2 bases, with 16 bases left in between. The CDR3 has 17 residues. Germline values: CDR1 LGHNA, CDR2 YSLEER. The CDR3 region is CASSHRLERHNTGELFF. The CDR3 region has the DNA TGCGCCAGCAGCCACCGACTAGAGCGTCATAACACCGGGGAGCTGTTTTTT.